This TCR beta chain comes out of a study of cytomegalovirus exposure and HLA in healthy donors. PCR amplification relied on 60 Vbeta primers (plus 13 Jbeta primers). TCRdb's copy holds only in-frame clones and misses some; the assay was immunoSEQ multiplex PCR. The table shows approximately 150,000 clones, with roughly 80% occurring only once. With V trimmed by 1 base and J by 0 bases, 10 bases remained unmatched. Germline loops: CDR1 SGHRS, CDR2 YFSETQ. This CDR3 region has 17 residues. The sequence came from a woman in her 40s in good health and CMV-seropositive. The sequencing sample was made of PBMCs. The rearrangement joins TRBV5-1 to TRBJ2-7; 7 bases are a match to TRBD1. CDR3 loop: CASSLFRPGQSSYEQYF. The CDR3 nucleotides are TGCGCCAGCAGCTTGTTTCGGCCGGGACAGAGCTCCTACGAGCAGTACTTC.